This T cell receptor beta chain was profiled in a study of OX40 agonist ivuxolimab in advanced cancers. Study-level background: Each dose-escalation patient presented with hepatocellular carcinoma, melanoma, renal cell or head and neck cancer.

Some clones are missing from TCRdb's copy, which holds only in-frame ones; the method was immunoSEQ multiplex PCR. The repertoire holds 45,000 to 55,000 clones, with over 80% as singletons. Study-wide findings and caveats: Circulating CD4+ and CD8+ T cells showed clonal expansion by week 6 at 0.1 to 3.0 mg/kg. Individuals who were partial responders at 0.1-3.0 mg/kg had clonal expansion that ranked among the lowest.

This CDR3 is 13 amino acids long. V was shortened by 3 bases and J by 8 bases, with 11 bases between the two germline ends. The germline gives CDR1 SGHNT, CDR2 YENEEA. Notes on this clone: What it binds is unknown.

This TCR was sampled from an adult with an advanced solid tumor such as melanoma, head and neck, liver or kidney cancer. V gene TRBV11-3 combines with J gene TRBJ2-1; no firm D call. This material consisted of CD4+ or CD8+ T cells sorted from blood, taken in a trial of the OX40 agonist ivuxolimab. Here the CDR3 reads CASSLVGIDEQFF. The CDR3 DNA follows: TGTGCCAGCAGCTTGGTAGGGATCGATGAGCAGTTCTTC.